Shown below are 30 T cell receptor beta chains from a single sample sequenced in a study of T cell repertoires in cytomegalovirus infection. From the reads, TCRdb called clonotypes with MiXCR, one entry per CDR3 protein. The data show approximately 730,000 distinct CDR3 sequences, with 25% to 35% seen just once and roughly 14% held by the top ten. For these TCRs, the target antigens are not known. The material was cultured CD8+ T cells from PBMCs, obtained from culture after CMV antigen stimulation. These receptors all come from a human donor in good health (CMV status not recorded). Some clones in this sample may be carry-over from other donors' samples.

The chain employs TRBV15 and TRBJ2-1; 7 bases fit TRBD2. CDR3 length: 17 residues. The J segment lost 5 bases and the V segment lost 0 bases, leaving 10 bases of the junction unmatched. Germline V lookup: CDR1 LNHNV, CDR2 YYDKDF (reference sequence). The CDR3 bases are TGTGCCACCAGCAGAGATGCCCCCCGCGGGGGACACAATGAGCAGTTCTTC. Translation gives CATSRDAPRGGHNEQFF. Using reference TRBV15 and TRBJ2-1 for the parts outside the CDR3, the full variable domain is DAMVIQNPRYQVTQFGKPVTLSCSQTLNHNVMYWYQQKSSQAPKLLFHYYDKDFNNEADTPDNFQSRRPNTSFCFLDIRSPGLGDTAMYLCATSRDAPRGGHNEQFFGPGTRLTVL.

This clonotype has only a few counts. The chain joins TRBV6-6 to TRBJ2-3, with 11 bases aligning to TRBD2. In germline, CDR1 is MNHNY, CDR2 SVGAGI (reference sequence). J lost 0 bases, V lost 7 bases, and 18 bases had no gene match. This CDR3 has 20 amino acids. CDR3 coding DNA: TGTGCCAGCAACCGAGGGGGGACTAGCGGTAATAAAGATAGCACAGATACGCAGTATTTT. Encoded protein: CASNRGGTSGNKDSTDTQYF.

This chain connects TRBV7-6 to TRBJ1-2; TRBD1 is a possible D gene (5 bases). CDR3 length: 13 residues. V lost 11 bases to trimming and J lost 0 bases, with 13 bases between them. CDR1 and CDR2 from the germline V gene are SGHVS and FNYEAQ. The CDR3 sequence is CAVRDESNYGYTF. The DNA of the CDR3 is TGTGCCGTCCGGGACGAGTCTAACTATGGCTACACCTTC.

The V and J genes are TRBV4-1 and TRBJ2-6; the D gene could be TRBD1 or TRBD2 (5 bases each). V lost 4 bases and J lost 4, with 8 bases in between. The CDR3 runs to 14 residues. CDR1 is MGHRA, CDR2 YSYEKL, per germline. The chain's CDR3 is CASSPEGGANVLTF. The CDR3 DNA is TGCGCCAGCAGCCCAGAGGGGGGGGCCAACGTCCTGACTTTC.

CDR3 sequence reads: CASSLDWDRGGNQPQHF. The CDR3 DNA is TGTGCCAGCAGCTTAGACTGGGACAGGGGAGGCAATCAGCCCCAGCATTTT. The chain couples TRBV11-3 to TRBJ1-5; 10 nucleotides align to TRBD1. Trimming took 0 bases from V and 2 from J; bases not matched to a gene: 4. Germline assignment: CDR1 SGHNT and CDR2 YENEEA. The CDR3 totals 17 residues.

V is TRBV29-1 and J is TRBJ2-7; D not certain. V was clipped by 1 base and J by 3 bases, with 7 bases between them. CDR1 SQVTM and CDR2 ANQGSEA come from the germline V gene. This CDR3 contains 12 residues. As DNA, the CDR3 is TGCAGCGTTGAAGTAGCAGGCTACGAGCAGTACTTC. Amino acids: CSVEVAGYEQYF.

This clonotype has more than one count but fewer than ten. This chain links TRBV7-3 with TRBJ2-1, with TRBD1 matching 7 bases. Germline loops: CDR1 SGHTA, CDR2 FQGTGA. With V trimmed by 6 bases and J by 12 bases, 11 bases remained unmatched. The length of the CDR3 is 13 residues. This CDR3 reads CASSPYYRDRQFF. For the CDR3, the DNA is TGTGCCAGCAGTCCATATTACCGGGACAGGCAGTTCTTC. The variable domain in full, with the rest retrieved from reference TRBV7-3 and TRBJ2-1, is GAGVSQTPSNKVTEKGKYVELRCDPISGHTALYWYRQSLGQGPEFLIYFQGTGAADDSGLPNDRFFAVRPEGSVSTLKIQRTERGDSAVYLCASSPYYRDRQFFGPGTRLTVL.

In its sample, this clonotype was seen a few times. The rearrangement links TRBV6-1 to TRBJ2-7; unclear D gene. Trimming removed 2 bases at V and 2 bases at J, with 7 bases between. The CDR3 spans 13 residues. Germline V gene lookup returns CDR1 MNHNS and CDR2 SASEGT. CDR3: CASSELRTYEQYF. The CDR3 region has the DNA TGTGCCAGCAGTGAACTTAGGACCTACGAGCAGTACTTC.

The CDR3 DNA reads as TGCAGTGCTCCGTCCGGGACAGCGGGCAGGAGGGGCTACACCTTC. This translates into CSAPSGTAGRRGYTF. The genes are TRBV20-1 and TRBJ1-2; 7 nucleotides match TRBD1. After removal of 5 bases from V and 8 bases from J, the junction contained 17 bases not matched to a gene. Germline-derived CDR1 and CDR2 are DFQATT and SNEGSKA (reference sequence). The CDR3 is 15 amino acids.

The J gene is TRBJ2-5, the V gene TRBV4-2; 10 bases are shared with TRBD2. The CDR3 is 19 residues long. V lost 0 bases, J lost 5 bases, and 15 bases stayed unmatched. Germline V gives CDR1 LGHNA, CDR2 YNFKEQ. CDR3 protein: CASSQDAELAGEKSETQYF. DNA of the CDR3: TGTGCCAGCAGCCAAGATGCGGAGCTAGCGGGGGAGAAAAGTGAGACCCAGTACTTC.

This sequence joins TRBV5-8 and TRBJ2-7; D gene unclear. Germline V gene lookup returns CDR1 SGHTS and CDR2 YDEGEE. This CDR3 comprises 10 residues. The ends were cut back, 7 bases at V and 8 bases at J, with 10 bases in the middle. The DNA for the CDR3 is TGTGCCAGCGGGGTAAGGAAGCAGTACTTC. The encoded protein is CASGVRKQYF.

This clonotype was picked up a small number of times. The CDR3 region is CASSLRVPNTEAFF. As DNA, the CDR3 is TGTGCCAGCAGTCTCAGGGTCCCTAACACTGAAGCTTTCTTT. This chain connects TRBV27 to TRBJ1-1; D might be TRBD1 (5 bases). The CDR3 consists of 14 residues. Trimming pared 5 bases from V and 2 bases from J, leaving 12 bases between. CDR1 and CDR2 (germline): MNHEY, SMNVEV (reference sequence).

This chain uses TRBV4-2 with TRBJ2-7, with D perhaps TRBD1 (6 bases). The CDR3 sequence is 15 residues long. Trimming shortened V by 0 bases and J by 3 bases, and 12 bases separated the two germline ends. CDR1 and CDR2 (germline): LGHNA, YNFKEQ. CDR3 nucleotides: TGTGCCAGCAGCCAAGAAAACCGAGGGGGCTACGAGCAGTACTTC. This translates into CASSQENRGGYEQYF.

The V gene is TRBV11-2, the J gene TRBJ2-3; the match to TRBD2 covers 9 bases. Germline V gene sequence: CDR1 SGHAT, CDR2 FQNNGV. Germline trimming cut 4 bases from V and 2 bases from J; bases unmatched to any gene: 7. This CDR3 spans 16 amino acids. The CDR3 DNA reads TGTGCCAGCAGCTCGCGACTAGCGGAGAACACAGATACGCAGTATTTT. Residues: CASSSRLAENTDTQYF.

V usage is TRBV5-4 and J usage is TRBJ2-7; D unclear. V dropped 0 bases and J dropped 2 bases, with 9 bases sitting between them. There are 14 residues in the CDR3. Germline-derived CDR1 and CDR2 are SGHNT and YYREEE (reference sequence). The chain's CDR3 is CASSLVSAPYEQYF. The DNA of the CDR3 is TGTGCCAGCAGCTTGGTCTCGGCTCCCTACGAGCAGTACTTC. Together with reference TRBV5-4 and TRBJ2-7, the CDR3 gives the full variable domain: ETGVTQSPTHLIKTRGQQVTLRCSSQSGHNTVSWYQQALGQGPQFIFQYYREEENGRGNFPPRFSGLQFPNYSSELNVNALELDDSALYLCASSLVSAPYEQYFGPGTRLTVT.

This clonotype turned up a few times. V and J are TRBV7-8 and TRBJ1-2; 9 nucleotides match TRBD1. The V segment lost 0 bases and the J segment 8 bases; nucleotides outside the gene matches: 22. This CDR3 has 20 amino acids. The germline gives CDR1 SGHVS, CDR2 FQNEAQ. CDR3 sequence reads: CASSLAIGGMRDRELGGYTF. Here the CDR3 DNA reads TGTGCCAGCAGCTTAGCGATCGGGGGGATGAGGGACAGGGAGTTGGGCGGCTACACCTTC. Full variable domain (missing parts from reference TRBV7-8 and TRBJ1-2): GAGVSQSPRYKVAKRGQDVALRCDPISGHVSLFWYQQALGQGPEFLTYFQNEAQLDKSGLPSDRFFAERPEGSVSTLKIQRTQQEDSAVYLCASSLAIGGMRDRELGGYTFGSGTRLTVV.

This clonotype was detected a few times. V and J are TRBV6-6 and TRBJ2-7; the match to TRBD2 covers 7 bases. J gave up 2 bases and V 10 bases, and 8 bases lay outside the gene matches. The length of the CDR3 is 13 residues. Germline CDR1 and CDR2: MNHNY and SVGAGI (reference sequence). The CDR3 sequence is CAISAGFPYEQYF. DNA of the CDR3: TGTGCCATATCAGCGGGGTTCCCCTACGAGCAGTACTTC.

This clonotype was seen only a few times. The chain employs TRBV20-1 and TRBJ2-2, with unresolved D. Germline assignment: CDR1 DFQATT and CDR2 SNEGSKA (reference sequence). Trimming cost V 0 bases and J 10 bases, with 21 bases left between them. The CDR3 extends over 16 amino acids. The CDR3, as DNA: TGCAGTGCTAGAGATGACGGATACGGCCTACCCGAGGAGCTGTTTTTT. Translated, it gives CSARDDGYGLPEELFF.

This rearrangement joins TRBV7-6 to TRBJ1-4; the match to TRBD1 covers 10 bases. Losses at the gene ends were 5 bases for V and 7 bases for J; bases not matched to a gene: 4. CDR1 and CDR2 (germline): SGHVS, FNYEAQ. The CDR3 has 14 amino acids. The CDR3 coding sequence is TGTGCCAGCAGCCAGGGACAGGGGTTTGAAAAACTGTTTTTT. This sequence encodes CASSQGQGFEKLFF.

This clonotype was picked up a small number of times. The chain uses TRBV15 and TRBJ2-5; 7 nucleotides line up with TRBD1. Per the germline V gene, CDR1 is LNHNV and CDR2 is YYDKDF (reference sequence). The CDR3 contains 18 residues. The junction had 15 bases not matched to a gene; V was cut back by 3 bases and J by 2 bases. The chain's CDR3 is CATSSPPLGGRGQETQYF. In DNA, the CDR3 is TGTGCCACCAGCAGTCCCCCCCTCGGAGGCAGGGGGCAAGAGACCCAGTACTTC.

This clonotype was recorded a few times. V usage is TRBV7-2 and J usage is TRBJ1-2; D gene unclear. V gave up 5 bases and J gave up 6 bases, with 10 bases separating them. The germline CDR1 and CDR2 sequences are SGHTA and FQGNSA. The CDR3 consists of 12 residues. The CDR3 loop is CASSPSSDGYTF. CDR3 nucleotide sequence: TGTGCCAGCAGCCCAAGCAGTGATGGCTACACCTTC. Variable domain in full (rest from reference TRBV7-2 and TRBJ1-2): GAGVSQSPSNKVTEKGKDVELRCDPISGHTALYWYRQSLGQGLEFLIYFQGNSAPDKSGLPSDRFSAERTGGSVSTLTIQRTQQEDSAVYLCASSPSSDGYTFGSGTRLTVV.

This clonotype was counted many times. The gene calls are TRBV19 and TRBJ1-2, with 8 bases identical to TRBD1. CDR1 LNHDA and CDR2 SQIVND come from the germline V gene (reference sequence). CDR3 length equals 12 residues. The trim removed 7 bases at V and 5 bases at J, leaving 3 bases unmatched. The CDR3 loop is CASTRDRYGYTF. Here the CDR3 DNA reads TGTGCCAGTACCCGGGACAGGTATGGCTACACCTTC.

The chain carries TRBV12-3 or TRBV12-4 and TRBJ2-5; a possible D gene is TRBD2 (5 bases). V shed 0 bases and J shed 5 bases, with 19 bases lying between them. This CDR3 has 17 amino acids. CDR3 sequence: CASSLAEVRAFGETQYF. The CDR3 DNA reads as TGTGCCAGCAGTTTAGCGGAGGTTAGGGCATTCGGGGAGACCCAGTACTTC.

The CDR3 DNA is TGTGCCAGCAGGAGGGCCGGGACAGCCATCACTGAAGCTTTCTTT. Its protein is CASRRAGTAITEAFF. This chain uses TRBV27 with TRBJ1-1; 7 bases are a match to TRBD1. The trim removed 6 bases at V and 4 bases at J, leaving 11 bases unmatched. CDR1 and CDR2 from the germline V gene are MNHEY and SMNVEV (reference sequence). This CDR3 has 15 amino acids.

The chain uses TRBV6-8 and TRBJ2-3; TRBD2 aligns across 10 bases. Germline assignment: CDR1 MNHGY and CDR2 SAAAGT. Trimming took 5 bases from V and 2 from J; bases not matched to a gene: 7. The CDR3 totals 16 residues. The CDR3, as DNA: TGTGCCAGCAGTACCACTAGCGGGGCCTACACAGATACGCAGTATTTT. It translates to CASSTTSGAYTDTQYF.

The rearrangement links TRBV11-2 to TRBJ2-3; 11 nucleotides align to TRBD2. The CDR3 contains 17 residues. In germline, CDR1 is SGHAT, CDR2 FQNNGV. J gave up 2 bases and V 1 base, and 5 bases lay outside the gene matches. The CDR3 DNA sequence: TGTGCCAGCAGCTTAGGTAGCGGGGGGGCCGACACAGATACGCAGTATTTT. This gives the protein CASSLGSGGADTDTQYF.

This clonotype was found a few times. V gene TRBV12-3 or TRBV12-4 combines with J gene TRBJ2-7; D not resolved. V was pared by 6 bases and J by 3 bases, with 12 bases between. The CDR3 has 13 residues. CDR3 sequence: CASSPLFGYEQYF. DNA for the CDR3: TGTGCCAGCAGCCCGCTCTTTGGCTACGAGCAGTACTTC.

The chain carries TRBV27 and TRBJ1-2, with D unclear. This CDR3 contains 13 residues. V dropped 5 bases and J dropped 0 bases, with 7 bases sitting between them. The germline V gene encodes CDR1 MNHEY and CDR2 SMNVEV (reference sequence). The CDR3 nucleotides read TGTGCCAGCAGTGCCGGTTCTAACTATGGCTACACCTTC. Protein: CASSAGSNYGYTF.

This clonotype has more than one count but fewer than ten. This chain uses TRBV12-5 with TRBJ1-5; TRBD1 is a possible D gene (5 bases). V lost 7 bases and J 5 bases, leaving 15 bases between the germline ends. CDR3 length: 14 amino acids. Germline V CDR1 and CDR2: LGHNT, FRNRAP. The CDR3 nucleotides read TGTGCTAGTGCCCGGACGGGGCCATATCAGCCCCAGCATTTT. Translating gives CASARTGPYQPQHF.

This clonotype was counted between two and nine times. The chain has TRBV6-2 or TRBV6-3 and TRBJ2-2; D gene uncertain. The V end lost 5 bases, the J end lost 2 bases, and 15 bases lay between the germline ends. CDR3 size: 16 residues. CDR1 and CDR2 from the germline V gene are MNHEY and SVGEGT. This CDR3 reads CASSPLWLPNTGELFF. CDR3 nucleotides: TGTGCCAGCAGTCCCCTGTGGCTACCTAACACCGGGGAGCTGTTTTTT.